Below are 25 T cell receptor beta chains sequenced from a single sample in a study of blood T cell repertoires in COVID-19. Profiled with immunoSEQ multiplex PCR; TCRdb holds only in-frame clones, not every one. Altogether about 200,000 clones are present, 80% being singletons, with the ten largest covering about 7.2%. The sequenced sample consisted of peripheral blood. Every receptor here comes from a man aged 55 to 70 with acute or convalescent COVID-19.

V usage is TRBV5-4 and J usage is TRBJ2-5, with 12 nucleotides matching TRBD2. Germline V gene lookup returns CDR1 SGHNT and CDR2 YYREEE (reference sequence). Trimming at V came to 4 bases and at J to 0 bases, leaving 1 base not matched to a gene. This CDR3 comprises 15 residues. The CDR3 coding sequence is TGTGCCAGCAGCCGGACTAGCGGGAACCAAGAGACCCAGTACTTC. Translating gives CASSRTSGNQETQYF.

CDR3 loop: CATSRDNRDRGHNEQFF. The CDR3 DNA reads TGTGCCACCAGCAGAGATAACCGGGACAGGGGCCACAATGAGCAGTTCTTC. The chain is built from TRBV15 and TRBJ2-1; the match to TRBD1 covers 10 bases. CDR3 size: 17 residues. Germline V CDR1 and CDR2: LNHNV, YYDKDF (reference sequence). V lost 0 bases to trimming and J lost 5 bases; unmatched junction nucleotides: 7.

The rearrangement uses TRBV6-5 and TRBJ1-4; a weak D match, TRBD1 (6 bases). Per germline, CDR1 MNHEY and CDR2 SVGAGI. The CDR3 is 15 amino acids. The ends were cut back, 6 bases at V and 4 bases at J, with 15 bases in the middle. The CDR3 DNA reads TGTGCCAGCAGGCCACAGGGTTCAAGTAATGAAAAACTGTTTTTT. It specifies CASRPQGSSNEKLFF.

The chain is built from TRBV6-6 and TRBJ2-4, with TRBD1 matching over 9 bases. V lost 6 bases to trimming and J lost 9 bases; unmatched junction nucleotides: 9. The germline CDR1 and CDR2 sequences are MNHNY and SVGAGI (reference sequence). The CDR3 contains 14 residues. This CDR3 reads CASSPGDRVGIQYF. The CDR3 DNA is TGTGCCAGCAGCCCCGGGGACAGGGTGGGCATTCAGTACTTC.

This clone has just one count. This sequence joins TRBV5-1 and TRBJ1-3, with D tentatively TRBD1 (5 bases). The CDR3 totals 15 residues. The germline V gene has CDR1 SGHRS and CDR2 YFSETQ. The ends were cut back, 0 bases at V and 2 bases at J, with 9 bases in the middle. CDR3 loop: CASSLAGGPGNTIYF. The CDR3 nucleotides are TGCGCCAGCAGCTTGGCGGGGGGTCCTGGAAACACCATATATTTT.

The genes are TRBV6-5 and TRBJ2-1, with no clear D. V lost 2 bases, J lost 6 bases, and 8 bases lay in between. CDR1 is MNHEY, CDR2 SVGAGI, per germline. This CDR3 comprises 13 residues. CDR3: CASSYTDSNEQFF. CDR3 DNA sequence: TGTGCCAGCAGTTACACCGACTCCAATGAGCAGTTCTTC.

This clone is a singleton in its sample. The chain employs TRBV20-1 and TRBJ2-7; D is undetermined. Germline V gene lookup returns CDR1 DFQATT and CDR2 SNEGSKA (reference sequence). V was pared by 3 bases and J by 3 bases, with 9 bases between. This CDR3 is built from 12 residues. CDR3 nucleotide sequence: TGCAGTGCTAGTAAGAGTTTCTACGAGCAGTACTTC. It specifies CSASKSFYEQYF.

Only one count was recorded for this clone. The chain recombines TRBV6-1 with TRBJ2-5; possible D gene TRBD2, 6 bases. This CDR3 is built from 13 residues. Trimming took off 1 base at V and 7 bases at J, with 10 bases between the two ends. Germline loops: CDR1 MNHNS, CDR2 SASEGT. CDR3 sequence: CASSEGISGTQYF. The DNA for the CDR3 is TGTGCCAGCAGTGAAGGTATTAGCGGGACCCAGTACTTC.

V and J are TRBV21-1 and TRBJ2-5; TRBD1 is the table's D call, not checked against the DNA. TRBV21-1 is assigned pseudogene status. CDR3 length: 11 residues. CDR3 sequence: CASSKEQAQYF. As DNA, the CDR3 is TGTGCCAGCAGCAAGGAACAGGCCCAGTACTTC.

This chain joins TRBV10-1 and TRBJ1-5; TRBD1 is a possible D gene (5 bases). CDR3 length: 15 residues. The V and J ends lost 3 bases and 7 bases respectively, with 16 bases between them. CDR1 and CDR2 (germline): WNHNN, SYGVQD (reference sequence). The CDR3 loop reads CASSERGRGDQPQHF. The CDR3 DNA reads TGCGCCAGCAGTGAAAGGGGAAGGGGTGACCAGCCCCAGCATTTT.

This CDR3 is CASSPRATGDGGPSYGYTF. The CDR3 coding sequence is TGTGCCAGCAGCCCCCGGGCTACAGGGGACGGGGGCCCGAGCTATGGCTACACCTTC. The V and J genes are TRBV5-5 and TRBJ1-2; 7 bases are shared with TRBD1. This CDR3 spans 19 amino acids. V was pared by 4 bases and J by 4 bases, with 22 bases of the junction left unmatched. Looked up from germline, CDR1 is SGHKS and CDR2 is YYEKEE (reference sequence). The full variable domain, rest sourced from reference TRBV5-5 and TRBJ1-2, is DAGVTQSPTHLIKTRGQQVTLRCSPISGHKSVSWYQQVLGQGPQFIFQYYEKEERGRGNFPDRFSARQFPNYSSELNVNALLLGDSALYLCASSPRATGDGGPSYGYTFGSGTRLTVV.

The chain links TRBV5-4 to TRBJ1-2, with TRBD1 matching over 8 bases. The V gene's germline CDR1 is SGHNT and CDR2 YYREEE (reference sequence). The CDR3 length is 15 residues. Losses at the gene ends were 2 bases for V and 8 bases for J; bases not matched to a gene: 11. DNA for the CDR3: TGTGCCAGCAGCTTAATCACAGGGGGACGCGTCGGCTACACCTTC. It yields the protein CASSLITGGRVGYTF.

This chain uses TRBV12-3 or TRBV12-4 with TRBJ1-4; D gene unclear. The CDR3 has 12 residues. V was trimmed by 3 bases and J by 5 bases, leaving 4 bases between them. The CDR3 DNA reads TGTGCCAGCAGTTTCCCAAATGAAAAACTGTTTTTT. Its translation: CASSFPNEKLFF.

CDR3 in amino acids: CASKTGGANYGYTF. The CDR3 region has the DNA TGTGCCAGTAAAACGGGCGGGGCTAACTATGGCTACACCTTC. The chain couples TRBV19 to TRBJ1-2, with D uncertain. Trimming pared 7 bases from V and 0 bases from J, leaving 12 bases between. This CDR3 has 14 residues. Germline V CDR1 and CDR2: LNHDA, SQIVND (reference sequence). Full variable domain (outside the CDR3, taken from reference TRBV19 and TRBJ1-2): DGGITQSPKYLFRKEGQNVTLSCEQNLNHDAMYWYRQDPGQGLRLIYYSQIVNDFQKGDIAEGYSVSREKKESFPLTVTSAQKNPTAFYLCASKTGGANYGYTFGSGTRLTVV.

V and J are TRBV5-4 and TRBJ2-5; 11 bases fit TRBD1. J lost 1 base, V lost 4 bases, and 3 bases had no gene match. This CDR3 has 15 residues. Germline-derived CDR1 and CDR2 are SGHNT and YYREEE (reference sequence). The CDR3, as DNA: TGTGCCAGCAGCACGGGGACAGGGGGCCAAGAGACCCAGTACTTC. Amino acid sequence: CASSTGTGGQETQYF.

The V gene is TRBV7-3, the J gene TRBJ2-2; TRBD2 might be the D (5 bases). This CDR3 is 16 amino acids long. The ends were cut back, 3 bases at V and 2 bases at J, with 13 bases in the middle. CDR1 and CDR2 (germline): SGHTA, FQGTGA. This CDR3 is CASSFPSGINTGELFF. Here the CDR3 DNA reads TGTGCCAGCAGCTTCCCGTCGGGGATAAACACCGGGGAGCTGTTTTTT.

The gene calls are TRBV5-1 and TRBJ1-1, with D unclear. Trimming cost V 2 bases and J 3 bases, with 14 bases left between them. CDR3 length: 15 amino acids. Germline V gives CDR1 SGHRS, CDR2 YFSETQ. In DNA, the CDR3 is TGCGCCAGCAGCTTTTTCGGGGAGCAGGACACTGAAGCTTTCTTT. This codes for CASSFFGEQDTEAFF. Variable domain in full (rest from reference TRBV5-1 and TRBJ1-1): KAGVTQTPRYLIKTRGQQVTLSCSPISGHRSVSWYQQTPGQGLQFLFEYFSETQRNKGNFPGRFSGRQFSNSRSEMNVSTLELGDSALYLCASSFFGEQDTEAFFGQGTRLTVV.

CDR3 in amino acids: CSVGDWNTEAFF. The CDR3 nucleotides are TGCAGCGTCGGCGACTGGAACACTGAAGCTTTCTTT. V and J are TRBV29-1 and TRBJ1-1; D ambiguous. The CDR3 is made up of 12 amino acids. V was trimmed by 6 bases and J by 1 base, leaving 9 bases between them. Germline V gene lookup returns CDR1 SQVTM and CDR2 ANQGSEA.

V gene TRBV4-1 combines with J gene TRBJ2-1, with 8 nucleotides matching TRBD2. The CDR3 contains 17 residues. In germline, CDR1 is MGHRA, CDR2 YSYEKL. Unmatched junction bases numbered 9, after V lost 0 bases and J lost 5 bases. CDR3 residues: CASSQDRGLAQDNEQFF. The CDR3 DNA follows: TGCGCCAGCAGCCAAGATAGAGGACTAGCTCAAGACAATGAGCAGTTCTTC.

The gene calls are TRBV9 and TRBJ2-3, with TRBD2 matching 13 bases. The CDR3 contains 19 residues. V shed 3 bases and J 3 bases; nucleotides not matched to a gene: 13. Per germline, CDR1 SGDLS and CDR2 YYNGEE. Here the CDR3 reads CASSAHHPQTSGRTDTQYF. CDR3 DNA: TGTGCCAGCAGCGCCCACCACCCCCAGACTAGCGGGAGGACAGATACGCAGTATTTT.

This clone has more than one count but fewer than ten. The V call is TRBV5-5, the J call TRBJ2-3, with TRBD1 matching over 8 bases. After removal of 1 base from V and 2 bases from J, the junction contained 6 bases not matched to a gene. The CDR3 contains 16 residues. CDR1 and CDR2 from the germline V gene are SGHKS and YYEKEE (reference sequence). CDR3 coding DNA: TGTGCCAGCAGCTTGAGGGCAGGGGGCATCACAGATACGCAGTATTTT. Protein: CASSLRAGGITDTQYF.

This clone has just a few counts. The CDR3 loop is CASSFIGPAGQGDQPQHF. For the CDR3, the DNA is TGCGCCAGCAGCTTTATCGGCCCTGCGGGACAGGGAGATCAGCCCCAGCATTTT. The J gene is TRBJ1-5, the V gene TRBV4-1; 9 nucleotides align to TRBD1. J was trimmed by 5 bases and V by 5 bases; bases with no gene match: 16. Germline V gene lookup returns CDR1 MGHRA and CDR2 YSYEKL. The CDR3 spans 18 residues.

The chain joins TRBV5-1 to TRBJ2-3; a possible D gene is TRBD2 (6 bases). The length of the CDR3 is 15 residues. From germline, CDR1 is SGHRS and CDR2 YFSETQ. Trimming pared 3 bases from V and 2 bases from J, leaving 13 bases between. CDR3 sequence: CASSSGTSFTDTQYF. The CDR3 DNA reads TGCGCCAGCAGCTCGGGGACTTCTTTCACAGATACGCAGTATTTT.

V and J are TRBV3-1 (or the pseudogene TRBV3-2) and TRBJ2-7; 7 nucleotides agree with TRBD2. The CDR3 totals 15 residues. V was clipped by 0 bases and J by 7 bases; unmatched bases: 9. CDR1 LGHDT and CDR2 YNNKEL come from the germline V gene (reference sequence). The CDR3 coding sequence is TGTGCCAGCAGCCAAGACTCGGGACTACACAAAGAGCAGTACTTC. Its protein product is CASSQDSGLHKEQYF.

The rearrangement uses TRBV12-3 or TRBV12-4 and TRBJ1-6; D is unclear. V was cut by 6 bases and J by 6 bases, with 3 bases left in between. The CDR3 consists of 11 residues. CDR3 DNA: TGTGCCAGCAGCAGTAATTCACCCCTCCACTTT. This translates into CASSSNSPLHF.